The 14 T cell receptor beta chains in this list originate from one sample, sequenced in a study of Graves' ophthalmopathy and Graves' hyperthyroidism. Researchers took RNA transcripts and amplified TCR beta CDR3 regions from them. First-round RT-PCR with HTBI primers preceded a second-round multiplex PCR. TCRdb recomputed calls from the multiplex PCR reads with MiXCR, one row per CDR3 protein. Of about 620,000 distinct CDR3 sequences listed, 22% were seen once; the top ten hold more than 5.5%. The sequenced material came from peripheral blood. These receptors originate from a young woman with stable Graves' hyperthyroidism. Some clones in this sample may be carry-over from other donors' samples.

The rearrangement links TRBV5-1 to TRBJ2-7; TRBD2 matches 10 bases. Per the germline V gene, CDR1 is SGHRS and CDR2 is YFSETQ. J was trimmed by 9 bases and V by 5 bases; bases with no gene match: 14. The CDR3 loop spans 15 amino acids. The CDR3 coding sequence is TGCGCCAGCAGACAGGATGGTAGCGGGGGGTTGAGGCAGTACTTC. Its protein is CASRQDGSGGLRQYF.

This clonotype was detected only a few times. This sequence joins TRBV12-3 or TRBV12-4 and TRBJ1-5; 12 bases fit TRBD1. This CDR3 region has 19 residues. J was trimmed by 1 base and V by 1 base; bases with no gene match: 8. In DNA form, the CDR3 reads TGTGCCAGCAGTTTAGGGGACAGGGGGCGTATTCGAAGCAATCAGCCCCAGCATTTT. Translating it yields CASSLGDRGRIRSNQPQHF.

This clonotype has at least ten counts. The CDR3 DNA is TGTGCCAGCAGTCCTCTGGGGGATAGCAATCAGCCCCAGCATTTT. Amino acids: CASSPLGDSNQPQHF. The chain combines TRBV6-2 or TRBV6-3 with TRBJ1-5, with a tentative D call TRBD1 (5 bases). This CDR3 has 15 amino acids. The V gene lost 5 bases and the J gene lost 0 bases, with 11 bases spanning the gap. Germline loops: CDR1 MNHEY, CDR2 SVGEGT.

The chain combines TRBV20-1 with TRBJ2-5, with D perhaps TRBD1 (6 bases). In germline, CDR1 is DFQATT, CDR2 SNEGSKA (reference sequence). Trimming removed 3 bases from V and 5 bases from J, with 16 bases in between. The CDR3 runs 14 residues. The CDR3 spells CSARVGAMSETQYF. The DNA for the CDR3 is TGCAGTGCTAGGGTGGGGGCGATGAGTGAGACCCAGTACTTC.

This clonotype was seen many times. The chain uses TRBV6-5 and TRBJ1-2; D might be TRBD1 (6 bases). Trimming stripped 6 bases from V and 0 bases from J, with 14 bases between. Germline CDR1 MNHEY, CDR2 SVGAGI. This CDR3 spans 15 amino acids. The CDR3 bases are TGTGCCAGCAGGGGGGCTCCCCAGGCTAACTATGGCTACACCTTC. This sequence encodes CASRGAPQANYGYTF.

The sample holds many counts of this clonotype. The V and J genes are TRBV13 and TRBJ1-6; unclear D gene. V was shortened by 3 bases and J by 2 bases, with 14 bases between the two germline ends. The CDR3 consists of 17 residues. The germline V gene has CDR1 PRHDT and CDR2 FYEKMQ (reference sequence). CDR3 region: CASSFSGGRPYNSPLHF. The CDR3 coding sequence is TGTGCCAGCAGCTTCAGCGGAGGCCGACCCTATAATTCACCCCTCCACTTT. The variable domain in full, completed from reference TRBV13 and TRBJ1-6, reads AAGVIQSPRHLIKEKRETATLKCYPIPRHDTVYWYQQGPGQDPQFLISFYEKMQSDKGSIPDRFSAQQFSDYHSELNMSSLELGDSALYFCASSFSGGRPYNSPLHFGNGTRLTVT.

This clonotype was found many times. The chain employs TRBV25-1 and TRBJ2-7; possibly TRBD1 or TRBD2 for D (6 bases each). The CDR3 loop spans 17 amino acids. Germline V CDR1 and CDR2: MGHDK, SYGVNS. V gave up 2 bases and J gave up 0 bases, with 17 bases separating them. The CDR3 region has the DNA TGTGCCAGCAGTGAAAGGGGGGTCGGCAGGAGCTCCTACGAGCAGTACTTC. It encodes CASSERGVGRSSYEQYF.

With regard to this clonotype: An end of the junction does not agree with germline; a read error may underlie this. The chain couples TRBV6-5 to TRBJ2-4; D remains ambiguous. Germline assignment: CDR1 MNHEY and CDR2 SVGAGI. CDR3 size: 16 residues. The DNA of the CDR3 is TGTGCCAGCAGTTACGGGCAGACTTGGTTCAAAAACATTAAGTACTTC. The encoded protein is CASSYGQTWFKNIKYF.

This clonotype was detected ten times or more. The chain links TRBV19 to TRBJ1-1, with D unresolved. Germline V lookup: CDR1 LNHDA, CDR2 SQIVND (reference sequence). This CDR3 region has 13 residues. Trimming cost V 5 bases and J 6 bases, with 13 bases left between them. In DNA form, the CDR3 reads TGTGCCAGTAGTCGGGTTGGCAGCGCTGAAGCTTTCTTT. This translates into CASSRVGSAEAFF.

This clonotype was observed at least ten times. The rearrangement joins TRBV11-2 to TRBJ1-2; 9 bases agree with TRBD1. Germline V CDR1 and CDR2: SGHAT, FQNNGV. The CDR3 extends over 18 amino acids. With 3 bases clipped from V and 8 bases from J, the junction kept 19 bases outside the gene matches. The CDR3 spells CASSFLGMTGGVGKGYTF. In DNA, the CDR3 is TGTGCCAGCAGCTTTTTAGGGATGACAGGGGGTGTGGGTAAGGGCTACACCTTC.

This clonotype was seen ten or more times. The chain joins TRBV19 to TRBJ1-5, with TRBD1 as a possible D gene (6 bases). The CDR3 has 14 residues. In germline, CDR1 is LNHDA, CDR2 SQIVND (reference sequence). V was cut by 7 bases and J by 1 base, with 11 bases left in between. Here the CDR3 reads CASNRGPSNQPQHF. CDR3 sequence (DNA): TGTGCCAGTAACCGGGGGCCAAGCAATCAGCCCCAGCATTTT.

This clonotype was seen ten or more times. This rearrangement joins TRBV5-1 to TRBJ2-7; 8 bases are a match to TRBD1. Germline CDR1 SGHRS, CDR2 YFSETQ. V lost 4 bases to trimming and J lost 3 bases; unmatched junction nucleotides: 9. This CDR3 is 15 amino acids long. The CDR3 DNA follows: TGCGCCAGCAGCCCGAGACAGGGGCGACTCTACGAGCAGTACTTC. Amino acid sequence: CASSPRQGRLYEQYF.

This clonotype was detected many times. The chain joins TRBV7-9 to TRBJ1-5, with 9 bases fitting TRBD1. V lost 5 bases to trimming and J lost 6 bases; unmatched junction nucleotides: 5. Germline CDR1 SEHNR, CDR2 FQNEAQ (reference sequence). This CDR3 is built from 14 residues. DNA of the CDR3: TGTGCCAGCAGCCTACAGGGGGCAGCTCAGCCCCAGCATTTT. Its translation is CASSLQGAAQPQHF.

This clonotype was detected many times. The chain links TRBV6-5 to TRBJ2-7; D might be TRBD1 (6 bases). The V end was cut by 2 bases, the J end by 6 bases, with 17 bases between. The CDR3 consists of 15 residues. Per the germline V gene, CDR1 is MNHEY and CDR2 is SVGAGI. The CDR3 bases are TGTGCCAGCAGTTACCGGATTAGACAGGTCTCCGAGCAGTACTTC. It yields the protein CASSYRIRQVSEQYF.